The sequence of this T cell receptor (beta chain) was determined in a study of T cell responses to AZD1222 COVID-19 vaccine. Clones were read by immunoSEQ multiplex PCR, and TCRdb kept only the in-frame ones, dropping some. This table has about 140,000 clones, approximately 90% appearing once. Study-level findings and limits: Reportedly, nearly half the spike-specific TCRs target unmutated variant regions. It was only after the peak T cell response that any repertoires were sampled.

Note on this clone: Its antigen remains unknown.

The CDR3 is 14 amino acids. The germline V gene encodes CDR1 SNHLY and CDR2 FYNNEI. Between the trimmed V and J ends, which lost 3 bases and 8 bases, there was a span of 16 bases. The material sequenced was peripheral blood, taken on day 0 of AZD1222 vaccination. This chain joins TRBV2 and TRBJ1-2, with D perhaps matching TRBD1 (6 bases). This receptor was identified in an adult in good health. The CDR3 sequence: CASSDGGRLSGYTF. In DNA form, the CDR3 reads TGTGCCAGCAGTGACGGGGGGCGCTTGAGCGGCTACACCTTC.